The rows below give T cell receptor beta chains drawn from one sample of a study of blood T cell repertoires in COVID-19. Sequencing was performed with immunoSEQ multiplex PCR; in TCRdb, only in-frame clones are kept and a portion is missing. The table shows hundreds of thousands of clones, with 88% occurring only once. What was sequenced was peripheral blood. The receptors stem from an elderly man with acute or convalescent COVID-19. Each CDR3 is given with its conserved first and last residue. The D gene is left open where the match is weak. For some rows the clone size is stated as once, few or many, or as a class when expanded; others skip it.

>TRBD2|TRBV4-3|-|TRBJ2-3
CASSQNGGRGADTQYF
TGCGCCAGCAGCCAAAACGGCGGGAGAGGAGCAGATACGCAGTATTTT
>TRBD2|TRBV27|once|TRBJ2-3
CASRIFVAGVGNTQYF
TGTGCCAGCAGGATTTTTGTAGCGGGGGTCGGGAATACGCAGTATTTT
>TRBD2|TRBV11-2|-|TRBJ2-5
CASSLDRTSGGGETQYF
TGTGCCAGCAGCTTAGATAGGACTAGCGGGGGGGGAGAGACCCAGTACTTC
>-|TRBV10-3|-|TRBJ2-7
CAISESTVREQYF
TGTGCCATCAGTGAGTCGACAGTACGGGAGCAGTACTTC
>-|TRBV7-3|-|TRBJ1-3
CASSPTGTSGNTIYF
TGTGCCAGCAGTCCGACAGGTACCTCTGGAAACACCATATATTTT
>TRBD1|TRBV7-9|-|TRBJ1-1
CASSLTGADDTEAFF
TGTGCCAGCAGTTTAACAGGGGCGGATGACACTGAAGCTTTCTTT
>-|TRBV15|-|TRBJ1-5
CATSREAGVQPQHF
TGTGCCACCAGCAGAGAGGCAGGGGTCCAGCCCCAGCATTTT
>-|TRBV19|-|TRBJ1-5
CASRLGQLNQPQHF
TGTGCCAGTCGACTTGGACAGCTTAATCAGCCCCAGCATTTT
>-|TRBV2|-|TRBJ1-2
CASRPPTENYGYTF
TGTGCCAGCAGACCACCTACAGAAAACTATGGCTACACCTTC
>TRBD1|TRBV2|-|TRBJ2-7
CASRGDRANEQYF
TGTGCCAGCAGGGGGGACAGGGCGAACGAGCAGTACTTC
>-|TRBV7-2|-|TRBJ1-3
CASSLTAGTSGNTIYF
TGTGCCAGCAGCTTAACGGCGGGAACCTCTGGAAACACCATATATTTT
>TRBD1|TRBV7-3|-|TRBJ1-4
CASSLTGQGGEKLFF
TGTGCCAGCAGCTTAACCGGACAGGGTGGGGAAAAACTGTTTTTT
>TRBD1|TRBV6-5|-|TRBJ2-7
CASSRDSYSYEQYF
TGTGCCAGCAGTCGGGACAGCTACTCCTACGAGCAGTACTTC
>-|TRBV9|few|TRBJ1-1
CASSVGGQMNTEAFF
TGTGCCAGCAGCGTAGGAGGACAGATGAACACTGAAGCTTTCTTT
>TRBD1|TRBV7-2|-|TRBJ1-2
CASSLNRGDSYGYTF
TGTGCCAGCAGTTTAAACAGGGGCGACTCCTATGGCTACACCTTC
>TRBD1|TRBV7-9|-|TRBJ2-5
CASSSGQGAPQETQYF
TGTGCCAGCAGCTCGGGACAGGGGGCCCCCCAAGAGACCCAGTACTTC
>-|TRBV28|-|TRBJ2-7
CASRLTFGEQYF
TGTGCCAGCAGATTAACCTTCGGCGAGCAGTACTTC
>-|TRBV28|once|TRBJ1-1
CASSLLIGGTEAFF
TGTGCCAGCAGTTTATTGATCGGGGGCACTGAAGCTTTCTTT
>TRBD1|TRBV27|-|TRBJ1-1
CASSTGLNTEAFF
TGTGCCAGTTCGACAGGGCTGAACACTGAAGCTTTCTTT
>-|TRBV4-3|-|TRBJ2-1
CASSQVFPSQYNEQFF
TGCGCCAGCAGCCAAGTATTCCCTAGCCAATACAATGAGCAGTTCTTC
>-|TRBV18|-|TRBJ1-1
CASSPSGLNTEAFF
TGTGCCAGCTCACCAAGCGGATTGAACACTGAAGCTTTCTTT
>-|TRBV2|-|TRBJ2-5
CASSETSTKRTQYF
TGTGCCAGCAGTGAAACGTCAACCAAGAGGACCCAGTACTTC
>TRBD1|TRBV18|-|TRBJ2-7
CASSGQGRSSYEQYF
TGTGCCAGCTCAGGACAGGGACGGAGCTCCTACGAGCAGTACTTC
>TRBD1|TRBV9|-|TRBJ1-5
CASSSDRGLQPQHF
TGTGCCAGCAGCTCAGACAGGGGGCTTCAGCCCCAGCATTTT
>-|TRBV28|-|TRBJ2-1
CASSGANNEQFF
TGTGCCAGCAGCGGAGCGAACAATGAGCAGTTCTTC
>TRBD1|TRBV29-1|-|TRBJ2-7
CSVDGQGMYPYEQYF
TGCAGCGTTGACGGACAGGGGATGTATCCCTACGAGCAGTACTTC
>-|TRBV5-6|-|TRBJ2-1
CASSLLGGDTYNEQFF
TGTGCCAGCAGCTTGTTAGGGGGGGATACCTACAATGAGCAGTTCTTC
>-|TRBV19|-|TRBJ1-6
CASMWHPNSPLHF
TGTGCCAGTATGTGGCACCCTAATTCACCCCTCCACTTT
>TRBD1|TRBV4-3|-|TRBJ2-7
CASSDGQGNSYEQYF
TGCGCCAGCAGCGACGGACAGGGGAACTCCTACGAGCAGTACTTC
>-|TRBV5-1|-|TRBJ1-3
CASSFDQVPSGNTIYF
TGCGCCAGCAGCTTTGACCAGGTACCCTCTGGAAACACCATATATTTT
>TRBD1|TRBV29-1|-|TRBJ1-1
CSVVQRDRGTEAFF
TGCAGCGTTGTCCAACGGGACAGGGGGACTGAAGCTTTCTTT
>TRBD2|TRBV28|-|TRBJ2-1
CASSSRARGGYNEQFF
TGTGCCAGCAGTTCCAGGGCGAGGGGAGGGTACAATGAGCAGTTCTTC
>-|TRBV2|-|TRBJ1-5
CASRPEAGGQPQHF
TGTGCCAGCCGCCCAGAAGCGGGCGGGCAGCCCCAGCATTTT
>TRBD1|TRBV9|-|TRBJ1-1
CASSPLTGTNTEAFF
TGTGCCAGCAGCCCCCTGACAGGGACAAACACTGAAGCTTTCTTT
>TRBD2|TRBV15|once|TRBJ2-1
CATSTEGLAGGYEQFF
TGTGCCACCAGCACTGAAGGACTAGCGGGGGGCTATGAGCAGTTCTTC
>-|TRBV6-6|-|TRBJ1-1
CASSYSQGNTEAFF
TGTGCCAGCAGTTACTCGCAGGGGAACACTGAAGCTTTCTTT
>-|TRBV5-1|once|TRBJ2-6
CASSLGDSSSGANVLTF
TGCGCCAGCAGCTTGGGCGACAGCAGCTCTGGGGCCAACGTCCTGACTTTC
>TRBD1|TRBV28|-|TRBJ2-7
CASSLPGTGLYEQYF
TGTGCCAGCAGTTTACCCGGGACAGGGCTCTACGAGCAGTACTTC
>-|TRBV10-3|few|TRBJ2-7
CAIGSQGNPYEQYF
TGTGCCATTGGATCCCAGGGGAACCCCTACGAGCAGTACTTC
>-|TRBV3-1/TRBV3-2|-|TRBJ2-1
CASSLRRRSSYNEQFF
TGTGCCAGCAGCCTGAGACGGAGGTCCTCCTACAATGAGCAGTTCTTC
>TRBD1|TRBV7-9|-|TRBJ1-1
CASSPDRGVWKTEAFF
TGTGCCAGCAGCCCTGACAGGGGTGTTTGGAAGACTGAAGCTTTCTTT
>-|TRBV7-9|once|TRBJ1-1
CASSSHRGWSTEAFF
TGTGCCAGCAGCTCTCATAGAGGTTGGAGTACTGAAGCTTTCTTT
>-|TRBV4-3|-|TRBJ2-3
CASSQGRPQRGDTQYF
TGCGCCAGCAGCCAAGGCCGGCCCCAACGGGGAGATACGCAGTATTTT
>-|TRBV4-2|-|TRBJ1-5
CASSQDPGDQPQHF
TGTGCCAGCAGCCAAGACCCAGGGGACCAGCCCCAGCATTTT
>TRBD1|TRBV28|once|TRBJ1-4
CASSLRQGRQKLFF
TGTGCCAGCAGCCTACGACAGGGGAGGCAGAAACTGTTTTTT
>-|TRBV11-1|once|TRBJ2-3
CASSLRSQGLGDTQYF
TGTGCCAGCAGCTTGAGAAGCCAGGGGCTGGGAGATACGCAGTATTTT
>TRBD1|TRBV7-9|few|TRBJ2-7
CASGRQGSSYEQYF
TGTGCCAGCGGACGACAGGGGAGCTCCTACGAGCAGTACTTC
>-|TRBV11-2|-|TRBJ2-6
CASSSQVGQRTSGANVLTF
TGTGCCAGCAGCTCCCAGGTGGGCCAACGGACATCTGGGGCCAACGTCCTGACTTTC
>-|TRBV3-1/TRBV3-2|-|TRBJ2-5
CASSLRGVQETQYF
TGTGCCAGCAGCCTCCGAGGTGTCCAAGAGACCCAGTACTTC
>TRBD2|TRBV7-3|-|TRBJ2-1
CASSPGLAGGSEQFF
TGTGCCAGCAGCCCGGGACTAGCGGGAGGGAGCGAGCAGTTCTTC
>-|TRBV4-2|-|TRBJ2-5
CASSQGLAQAGQETQYF
TGTGCCAGCAGCCAGGGTCTCGCCCAGGCGGGCCAAGAGACCCAGTACTTC
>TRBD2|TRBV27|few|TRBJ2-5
CASSSGLGETQYF
TGTGCCAGCAGCTCAGGACTAGGGGAGACCCAGTACTTC
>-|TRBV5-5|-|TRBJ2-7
CASSLGGYEQYF
TGTGCCAGCAGTCTAGGGGGCTACGAGCAGTACTTC
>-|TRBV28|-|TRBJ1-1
CASRRFTGNTEAFF
TGTGCCAGCAGGCGATTCACAGGGAATACTGAAGCTTTCTTT
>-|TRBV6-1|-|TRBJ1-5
CASSELGGGNQPQHF
TGTGCCAGCAGTGAATTGGGTGGAGGCAATCAGCCCCAGCATTTT
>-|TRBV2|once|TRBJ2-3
CASRGPSTDTQYF
TGTGCCAGCAGGGGGCCAAGCACAGATACGCAGTATTTT
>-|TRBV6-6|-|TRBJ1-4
CASRIELMKEKLFF
TGTGCCAGCAGAATCGAGCTGATGAAGGAAAAACTGTTTTTT